The clone carrying this T cell receptor (beta chain) was seen a few times. Its antigen is currently unknown. This sample was taken from a study of CD8+ T cells in alopecia areata. Regarding the study as a whole: Scalp clonality decreased significantly with tofacitinib, and so did expanded CD8+ clones among the top 100.

The authors extracted RNA and reverse transcribed it into cDNA as the sequencing template. Some clones are missing from TCRdb's copy, which holds only in-frame ones; the method was immunoSEQ multiplex PCR. The sample contains 200,000 to 250,000 clones, approximately 72% of which appear only once. This CDR3 is built from 13 residues. Germline CDR1 is MNHNS and CDR2 is SASEGT. V was shortened by 6 bases and J by 2 bases, with 11 bases between the two germline ends. The sample's treatment: oral pan-JAK inhibitor, 5-10 mg twice daily. Individuals with alopecia areata gave both lesional scalp punch biopsies and peripheral blood for collection.

The chain links TRBV6-1 to TRBJ2-7; a weak D match, TRBD1 (6 bases). The sequence came from a human donor with alopecia areata. Material: CD4+ T cells sorted from blood, obtained at week 44, from a patient treated with tofacitinib. CDR3 residues: CASRLTGTYEQYF. The CDR3 nucleotides read TGTGCCAGCAGGCTGACAGGAACCTACGAGCAGTACTTC.